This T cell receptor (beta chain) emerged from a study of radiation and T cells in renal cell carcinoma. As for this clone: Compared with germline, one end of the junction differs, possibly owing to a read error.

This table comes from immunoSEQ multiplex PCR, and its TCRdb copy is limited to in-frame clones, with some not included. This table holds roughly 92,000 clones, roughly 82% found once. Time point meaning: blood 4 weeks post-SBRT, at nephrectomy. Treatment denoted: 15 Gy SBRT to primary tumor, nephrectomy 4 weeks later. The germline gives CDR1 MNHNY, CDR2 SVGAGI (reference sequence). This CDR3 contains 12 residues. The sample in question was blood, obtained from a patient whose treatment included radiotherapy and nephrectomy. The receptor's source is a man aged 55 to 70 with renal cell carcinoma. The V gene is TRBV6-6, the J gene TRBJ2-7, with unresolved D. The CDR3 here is CASIQPSNEQYF. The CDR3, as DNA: TGTGCCAGCATCCAACCCTCCAACGAGCAGTACTTC.